The 7 T cell receptor beta chains below were found in one sample sequenced in a study of blood T cell repertoires in COVID-19. Assay used: immunoSEQ multiplex PCR; TCRdb lists only in-frame clones, some missing. The sample yields around 170,000 clones, around 86% seen once. The sequenced sample was peripheral blood. The origin of the receptors is a woman aged 40-49 years with acute or convalescent COVID-19.

This clone has just a few counts. Other DNA variants within this sample encode the same CDR3. The gene calls are TRBV20-1 and TRBJ2-5, with D maybe TRBD1 (6 bases). The germline V gene encodes CDR1 DFQATT and CDR2 SNEGSKA (reference sequence). Trimming took 2 bases from V and 5 from J, leaving 6 bases between them. This CDR3 spans 11 amino acids. CDR3 protein: CSARRGETQYF. The DNA for the CDR3 is TGCAGTGCTAGAAGGGGGGAGACCCAGTACTTC.

The rearrangement links TRBV25-1 to TRBJ1-2, with 8 positions matching TRBD1. The CDR3 runs to 16 residues. With V trimmed by 1 base and J by 7 bases, 11 bases remained unmatched. CDR1 and CDR2 from the germline V gene are MGHDK and SYGVNS. The CDR3 is CASSEFVSGGAGGYTF. The CDR3 coding sequence is TGTGCCAGCAGTGAATTTGTATCAGGGGGCGCCGGTGGCTACACCTTC.

Regarding this clone: This CDR3 is also generated by other DNA sequences in the sample. CDR3 DNA sequence: TGTGCCAGCAGCTACGCCGGACAGGGAAACATTCAGTACTTC. This translates into CASSYAGQGNIQYF. This chain connects TRBV11-2 to TRBJ2-4, with 8 bases aligning to TRBD1. This CDR3 spans 14 amino acids. The J segment lost 6 bases and the V segment lost 4 bases, leaving 5 bases of the junction unmatched. Germline V lookup: CDR1 SGHAT, CDR2 FQNNGV. The complete variable domain, with remaining parts taken from reference TRBV11-2 and TRBJ2-4, reads EAGVAQSPRYKIIEKRQSVAFWCNPISGHATLYWYQQILGQGPKLLIQFQNNGVVDDSQLPKDRFSAERLKGVDSTLKIQPAKLEDSAVYLCASSYAGQGNIQYFGAGTRLSVL.

As DNA, the CDR3 is TGTGCCAGCAGCCGCAAACAGGGCCCCTATGGCTACACCTTC. Translated: CASSRKQGPYGYTF. This chain connects TRBV6-6 to TRBJ1-2, with D possibly being TRBD1 (6 bases). Trimming pared 6 bases from V and 4 bases from J, leaving 15 bases between. The CDR3 has 14 residues. Germline CDR1 is MNHNY and CDR2 is SVGAGI (reference sequence).

The chain joins TRBV29-1 to TRBJ2-7, with TRBD2 matching 15 bases. Germline CDR1 is SQVTM and CDR2 is ANQGSEA. The CDR3 is 15 residues long. V dropped 5 bases and J dropped 11; count of bases not matched to a gene: 13. The CDR3 DNA follows: TGCAGCGTTCTTGGGGGGACTAGCGGGAGGTTCGGAGAGTACTTC. This translates into CSVLGGTSGRFGEYF.

The chain is built from TRBV28 and TRBJ1-3, with 9 bases lining up with TRBD1. The CDR3 covers 15 residues. Germline CDR1 and CDR2: MDHEN and SYDVKM. After removal of 6 bases from V and 4 bases from J, the junction contained 7 bases not matched to a gene. The CDR3 bases are TGTGCCAGCAGCCCGGGACAGGGAGCAGGAAACACCATATATTTT. Protein product: CASSPGQGAGNTIYF.

J is TRBJ2-7 and V is TRBV7-8; possibly TRBD2 for D (6 bases). V was trimmed by 4 bases and J by 2 bases, leaving 15 bases between them. From germline, CDR1 is SGHVS and CDR2 FQNEAQ. CDR3 size: 15 residues. The CDR3 DNA reads TGTGCCAGCAGCTGGCCAGCGGGTATTACCTACGAGCAGTACTTC. Amino acids: CASSWPAGITYEQYF.